These 23 T cell receptor beta chains came from one sample sequenced in a study of patients and donors after allogeneic stem cell transplantation. TCRdb analysed the RT-PCR reads with MiXCR anew, one entry per CDR3 protein. The profile shows about a million distinct CDR3 sequences, about a sixth of them singletons. The sequencing input was blood, either unsorted or a sorted T cell fraction (not recorded which). The origin of the receptors is a human donor who was either an allogeneic HSCT recipient or a stem cell or donor lymphocyte infusion donor (not recorded which). It is not recorded whose cells these are; they may come from a transplant donor.

This clonotype was detected only a few times. The V call is TRBV5-1, the J call TRBJ1-1; D remains ambiguous. Looked up from germline, CDR1 is SGHRS and CDR2 is YFSETQ. This CDR3 spans 15 amino acids. The V end lost 4 bases, the J end lost 0 bases, and 13 bases lay between the germline ends. CDR3 DNA sequence: TGCGCCAGCAGCGTTGGACGGCCCCTGAACACTGAAGCTTTCTTT. As protein: CASSVGRPLNTEAFF.

The V and J genes are TRBV20-1 and TRBJ2-7; 7 bases are a match to TRBD1. Trimming at V came to 4 bases and at J to 0 bases, leaving 9 bases not matched to a gene. CDR1 and CDR2 from the germline V gene are DFQATT and SNEGSKA (reference sequence). The CDR3 is 15 amino acids. The CDR3 nucleotides are TGCAGTGCTATAATTTTGGGACAGACCTCCTACGAGCAGTACTTC. Translation gives CSAIILGQTSYEQYF.

This clonotype occurred a few times. The gene calls are TRBV14 and TRBJ2-2; no clear D. The CDR3 has 17 amino acids. Per the germline V gene, CDR1 is SGHDN and CDR2 is FVKESK. V gave up 0 bases and J gave up 4 bases, with 15 bases separating them. This CDR3 is CASSQDETYRSTGELFF. Here the CDR3 DNA reads TGTGCCAGCAGCCAAGACGAGACTTACCGTTCCACCGGGGAGCTGTTTTTT.

The rearrangement uses TRBV12-3 or TRBV12-4 and TRBJ2-2, with 11 bases fitting TRBD2. Germline trimming cut 6 bases from V and 4 bases from J; bases unmatched to any gene: 4. This CDR3 region has 15 residues. The CDR3 here is CASSRLAGSTGELFF. The DNA for the CDR3 is TGTGCCAGCAGCAGACTAGCGGGAAGCACCGGGGAGCTGTTTTTT.

This clonotype occurred a few times. V is TRBV6-5 and J is TRBJ1-1; D gene uncertain. Germline CDR1 is MNHEY and CDR2 is SVGAGI. The CDR3 is 13 amino acids. Trimming cost V 2 bases and J 0 bases, with 4 bases left between them. CDR3 DNA sequence: TGTGCCAGCAGTTACCAGGTGAACACTGAAGCTTTCTTT. It specifies CASSYQVNTEAFF.

This clonotype was detected many times. The CDR3, as DNA: TGTGCCAGCGGCCCCTGGACAGATCTGGTTGATACGCAGTATTTT. Its protein product is CASGPWTDLVDTQYF. The chain joins TRBV27 to TRBJ2-3; D perhaps matches TRBD1 (6 bases). Looked up from germline, CDR1 is MNHEY and CDR2 is SMNVEV (reference sequence). The CDR3 has 15 amino acids. Trimming cost V 8 bases and J 6 bases, with 21 bases left between them.

The chain employs TRBV12-3 or TRBV12-4 and TRBJ2-2; 7 nucleotides align to TRBD2. V trimming: 5 bases; J trimming: 2 bases; junction bases outside the gene matches: 14. There are 18 residues in the CDR3. The CDR3 DNA reads TGTGCCAGCAGTGACGCAGGTGGGAGCGGGGCTAACACCGGGGAGCTGTTTTTT. This encodes CASSDAGGSGANTGELFF.

V usage is TRBV25-1 and J usage is TRBJ1-1, with unresolved D. This CDR3 has 13 amino acids. The V gene's germline CDR1 is MGHDK and CDR2 SYGVNS. Between the trimmed V and J ends, which lost 6 bases and 0 bases, there was a span of 8 bases. CDR3 amino acids: CASSAVMNTEAFF. The CDR3 region has the DNA TGTGCCAGCAGCGCGGTAATGAACACTGAAGCTTTCTTT.

The V call is TRBV20-1, the J call TRBJ1-3; D call uncertain. V lost 6 bases and J 4 bases, leaving 13 bases between the germline ends. Germline assignment: CDR1 DFQATT and CDR2 SNEGSKA (reference sequence). The CDR3 spans 13 residues. The CDR3 bases are TGCAGTGCACGTGGGGAGGACGGAAACACCATATATTTT. Translation: CSARGEDGNTIYF.

The chain combines TRBV5-1 with TRBJ2-7; 8 nucleotides line up with TRBD2. V trimming: 7 bases; J trimming: 6 bases; junction bases outside the gene matches: 6. The CDR3 loop spans 12 amino acids. From germline, CDR1 is SGHRS and CDR2 YFSETQ. CDR3 residues: CASAGLEGEQYF. As DNA, the CDR3 is TGCGCCAGCGCGGGACTAGAGGGCGAGCAGTACTTC.

This chain connects TRBV10-3 to TRBJ1-4, with a tentative D call TRBD1 (5 bases). CDR3 length equals 14 residues. V was cut by 2 bases and J by 8 bases, with 12 bases left in between. The V gene's germline CDR1 is ENHRY and CDR2 SYGVKD. The CDR3, as DNA: TGTGCCATCAGTGAGGGGACGGCTTCCGAAAAACTGTTTTTT. Protein sequence: CAISEGTASEKLFF.

This chain links TRBV12-3 or TRBV12-4 with TRBJ2-5, with 9 bases lining up with TRBD2. The junction had 6 bases not matched to a gene; V was cut back by 5 bases and J by 5 bases. This CDR3 is 14 amino acids long. The CDR3 protein is CASSKLAGSETQYF. CDR3 bases: TGTGCCAGCAGTAAACTAGCGGGTTCGGAGACCCAGTACTTC.

The chain employs TRBV4-1 and TRBJ1-1, with D perhaps matching TRBD1 (5 bases). This CDR3 has 15 amino acids. Germline V gene sequence: CDR1 MGHRA, CDR2 YSYEKL. Trimming stripped 2 bases from V and 10 bases from J, with 20 bases between. In DNA, the CDR3 is TGCGCCAGCAGCCAAAGGATTCGGGCCGGGGCAGGAGCTTTCTTT. This encodes CASSQRIRAGAGAFF.

This chain uses TRBV12-3 or TRBV12-4 with TRBJ2-2; D not resolved. V was trimmed by 4 bases and J by 4 bases, leaving 10 bases between them. The CDR3 sequence is 14 residues long. CDR3 residues: CASSSGVFTGELFF. CDR3 in DNA: TGTGCCAGCAGTTCAGGCGTTTTCACCGGGGAGCTGTTTTTT.

V usage is TRBV12-3 or TRBV12-4 and J usage is TRBJ2-5; D possibly uses TRBD1 or TRBD2 (5 bases each). CDR3 size: 15 residues. With 1 base removed from V and 5 bases from J, the gap between germline ends came to 14 bases. The CDR3 spells CASSLGWGIEETQYF. The CDR3 bases are TGTGCCAGCAGTTTAGGTTGGGGGATCGAGGAGACCCAGTACTTC.

This chain uses TRBV6-5 with TRBJ1-4, with unresolved D. The CDR3 consists of 18 residues. Germline V gene lookup returns CDR1 MNHEY and CDR2 SVGAGI. Trimming stripped 0 bases from V and 0 bases from J, with 14 bases between. CDR3 coding DNA: TGTGCCAGCAGTTACTCCGGCAGGAGGTCATCAACTAATGAAAAACTGTTTTTT. Translating gives CASSYSGRRSSTNEKLFF.

A note on this clonotype: The junction departs from germline at one end; a sequencing error may be responsible. The chain recombines TRBV5-6 with TRBJ2-7, with D perhaps assigned TRBD1 or TRBD2 (6 bases each). This CDR3 has 13 amino acids. CDR1 is SGHDT, CDR2 YYEEEE, per germline. Here the CDR3 DNA reads TGTGCCAGCAGCTCCTCTGGGGGGCGCGAGCGGTACTTC. This translates into CASSSSGGRERYF.

The V call is TRBV12-3 or TRBV12-4, the J call TRBJ2-2; TRBD2 agrees at 8 bases. The V and J ends lost 6 bases and 5 bases, in that order; junction bases with no gene match: 8. The CDR3 totals 15 residues. CDR3 region: CASRTGGQFTGELFF. CDR3 DNA sequence: TGTGCCAGCAGAACGGGGGGGCAGTTTACCGGGGAGCTGTTTTTT.

This clonotype showed up just a few times. The CDR3 sequence: CAARWAEDTEAFF. The CDR3 DNA is TGTGCCGCTCGCTGGGCGGAGGACACTGAAGCTTTCTTT. This chain links TRBV2 with TRBJ1-1; D is unclear. Germline CDR1 reads SNHLY; CDR2 reads FYNNEI. The CDR3 is made up of 13 amino acids. Trimming stripped 11 bases from V and 3 bases from J, with 16 bases between.

This clonotype was observed a few times. The chain joins TRBV20-1 to TRBJ2-3; D possibly uses TRBD1 or TRBD2 (5 bases each). Germline V CDR1 and CDR2: DFQATT, SNEGSKA (reference sequence). Between the trimmed V and J ends, which lost 1 base and 3 bases, there was a span of 17 bases. The CDR3 is 16 amino acids. The CDR3 bases are TGCAGTGCTAGAGGACTAATCGGGCAGGGAACAGATACGCAGTATTTT. Protein product: CSARGLIGQGTDTQYF.

This clonotype has a handful of counts. The chain links TRBV25-1 to TRBJ2-7; possible D gene TRBD2, 6 bases. This CDR3 contains 15 residues. The V and J ends lost 2 bases and 7 bases respectively, with 18 bases between them. Germline CDR1 is MGHDK and CDR2 is SYGVNS. The CDR3 DNA follows: TGTGCCAGCAGTGAACTCGGGAGCAATCCGGGGGAGCAGTACTTC. Translated, it gives CASSELGSNPGEQYF.

The rearrangement links TRBV4-1 to TRBJ2-2; D might be TRBD2 (5 bases). V dropped 2 bases and J dropped 1 base, with 11 bases sitting between them. Germline loops: CDR1 MGHRA, CDR2 YSYEKL. The CDR3 contains 16 residues. The CDR3 spells CASSQNSGRNTGELFF. The CDR3 region has the DNA TGCGCCAGCAGCCAAAACAGCGGACGGAACACCGGGGAGCTGTTTTTT.

This clonotype was seen a handful of times. The chain couples TRBV7-2 to TRBJ2-5; TRBD2 matches 10 bases. Germline V gene data show CDR1 as SGHTA and CDR2 as FQGNSA. This CDR3 is 15 amino acids long. The CDR3 protein is CATGASGRTEETQYF. The DNA of the CDR3 is TGTGCTACCGGGGCTAGCGGGAGAACGGAAGAGACCCAGTACTTC. The whole variable domain, filled in from reference TRBV7-2 and TRBJ2-5, reads GAGVSQSPSNKVTEKGKDVELRCDPISGHTALYWYRQSLGQGLEFLIYFQGNSAPDKSGLPSDRFSAERTGGSVSTLTIQRTQQEDSAVYLCATGASGRTEETQYFGPGTRLLVL.